This T cell receptor (beta chain) was recovered during a study of spatial heterogeneity in lung cancer. Study summary: Samples were donated by 72 untreated early-stage non-small cell lung cancer patients.

TCRdb fed the 5' RACE reads into MiXCR, producing one record per CDR3 protein. The sample contains roughly 99,000 distinct CDR3 sequences, around 19% of which appear only once. This clonotype has a count of ten or more. Its antigen is not known. This sample's time point: blood at routine non-recurrence follow-up after resection. CDR1 is DFQATT and CDR2 is SNEGSKA in the germline V gene (reference sequence). CDR3 length: 16 amino acids. V was clipped by 5 bases and J by 0 bases, with 20 bases between them. Study findings and constraints: Ubiquitous expanded tumor TCRs appeared in blood more at resection than follow-up.

This chain uses TRBV20-1 with TRBJ2-7, with D perhaps TRBD2 (5 bases). The source is a male donor with early-stage non-small cell lung cancer. The sample was PBMCs, taken at follow-up. The CDR3 here is CSAQNLDGIGSYEQYF. In nucleotides, the CDR3 is TGCAGTGCTCAAAATCTTGACGGGATCGGCTCCTACGAGCAGTACTTC.